The clone carrying this T cell receptor beta chain showed up many times. The sample's time point: patch test 3, about 24 weeks after DPC sensitization. Described treatment: therapeutic diphenylcyclopropenone sensitization with weekly scalp DPC. The study enrolled 18 to 70-year-old alopecia patients suitable for DPC. V was shortened by 5 bases and J by 4 bases, with 17 bases between the two germline ends. CDR3 size: 15 residues. The germline V gene encodes CDR1 MNHEY and CDR2 SVGAGI. This record comes from a study of human T cells and chemical hapten exposure. Study in general: Skin of the upper inner arm, approximately 2 cm by approximately 2 cm, received 2% DPC for sensitization. Mainly, slight library volume differences in the pool made TCR yields vary.

During construction of the library, unique molecular identifiers were attached to individual cDNA molecules for quantitative, reproducible TCR counting. TCRdb fed the RACE reads into MiXCR, producing one record per CDR3 protein. The sample lists more than 150,000 distinct CDR3 sequences, roughly a quarter seen once, with under 2.5% in the top ten. The TCR sequence derives from a woman between 40 and 55 years old with alopecia areata. Some clones in this sample may be carry-over from other donors' samples. The V call is TRBV6-5, the J call TRBJ1-1; D ambiguous. Sequences were derived from whole blood, sampled in connection with sensitization to the hapten diphenylcyclopropenone (DPC). The DNA for the CDR3 is TGTGCCAGCAGTCCCCTCTCCTGGGCGTTCACTGAAGCTTTCTTT. Protein product: CASSPLSWAFTEAFF.